The sequence of this T cell receptor (beta chain) was determined in a study of regulatory T cells in long-lasting Graves disease. Whole-study results and caveats: Under persistent disease, TRBV28, TRBJ1-2 and TRBJ2-5 were used preferentially.

Specified time point: newly diagnosed GD, antithyroid drugs for less than 3 months. The TCR library used RNA extracted from PBMCs. Of note for this clonotype: The antigen is undetermined. Germline and junction disagree at one end, which may indicate a read error.

Through Arm-PCR of CDR3 regions and iRepertoire HTBI primers, TCR beta libraries were built. Per the original methods: Sample data revealed under 75 TRBV and over twelve TRBJ segments. TCRdb itself ran the multiplex PCR reads through MiXCR, one entry per CDR3 protein. The V and J calls and clone size come from TCRdb's table, not from the authors' own analysis. The data contain 350,000 to 450,000 distinct CDR3 sequences, about 15% of them seen just once; the ten biggest clones take up about 8.3%. Looked up from germline, CDR1 is MGHRA and CDR2 is YSYEKL. This CDR3 is built from 15 residues. These data were also filed under a second study, of T cells in Graves' hyperthyroidism and ophthalmopathy.

The chain links TRBV4-1 to TRBJ2-6; D may be TRBD1 (5 bases). This clonotype was obtained from a woman aged 35 to 49 with Graves disease. Specimen: peripheral blood mononuclear cells (PBMCs), collected at new diagnosis, from a patient treated with antithyroid drugs. CDR3 region: CASTVGHSGANVLTF. For the CDR3, the DNA is TGTGCCAGCACCGTGGGGCACTCTGGGGCCAACGTCCTGACTTTC.